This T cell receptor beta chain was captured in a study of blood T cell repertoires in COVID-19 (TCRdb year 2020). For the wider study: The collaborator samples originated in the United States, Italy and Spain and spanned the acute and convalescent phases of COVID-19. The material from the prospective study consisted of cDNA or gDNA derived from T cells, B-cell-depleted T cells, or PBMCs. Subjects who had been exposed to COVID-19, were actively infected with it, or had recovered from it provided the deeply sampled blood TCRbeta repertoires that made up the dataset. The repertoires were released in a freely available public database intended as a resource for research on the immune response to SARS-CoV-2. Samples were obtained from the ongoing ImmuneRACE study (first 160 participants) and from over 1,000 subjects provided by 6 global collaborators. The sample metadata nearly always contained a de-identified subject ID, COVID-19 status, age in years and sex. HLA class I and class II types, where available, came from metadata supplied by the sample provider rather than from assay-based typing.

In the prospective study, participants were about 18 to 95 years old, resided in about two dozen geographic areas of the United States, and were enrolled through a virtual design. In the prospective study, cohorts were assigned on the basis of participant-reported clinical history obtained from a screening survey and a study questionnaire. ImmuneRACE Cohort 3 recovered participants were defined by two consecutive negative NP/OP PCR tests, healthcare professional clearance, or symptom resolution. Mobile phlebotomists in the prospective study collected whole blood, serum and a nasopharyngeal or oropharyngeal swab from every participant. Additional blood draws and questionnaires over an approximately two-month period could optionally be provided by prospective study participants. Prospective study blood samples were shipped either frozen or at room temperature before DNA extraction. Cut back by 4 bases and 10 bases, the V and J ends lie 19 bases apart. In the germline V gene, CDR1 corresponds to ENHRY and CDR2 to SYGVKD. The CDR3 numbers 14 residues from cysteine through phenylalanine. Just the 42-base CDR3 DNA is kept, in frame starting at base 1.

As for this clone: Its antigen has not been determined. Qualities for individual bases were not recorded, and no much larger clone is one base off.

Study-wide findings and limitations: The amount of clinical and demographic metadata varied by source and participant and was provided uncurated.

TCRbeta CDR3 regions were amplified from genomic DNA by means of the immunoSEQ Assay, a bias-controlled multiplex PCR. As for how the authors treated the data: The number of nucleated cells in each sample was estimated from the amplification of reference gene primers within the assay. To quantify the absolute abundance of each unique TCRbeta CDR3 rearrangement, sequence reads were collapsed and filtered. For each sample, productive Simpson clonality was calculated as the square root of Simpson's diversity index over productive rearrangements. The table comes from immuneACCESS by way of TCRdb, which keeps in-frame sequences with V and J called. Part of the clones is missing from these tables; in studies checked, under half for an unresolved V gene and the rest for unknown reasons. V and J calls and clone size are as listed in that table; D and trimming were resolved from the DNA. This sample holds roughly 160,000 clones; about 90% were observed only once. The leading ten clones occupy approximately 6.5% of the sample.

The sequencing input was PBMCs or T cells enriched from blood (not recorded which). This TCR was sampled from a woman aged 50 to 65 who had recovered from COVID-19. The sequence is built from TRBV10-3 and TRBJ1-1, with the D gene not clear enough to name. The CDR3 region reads CAISVEPAGGGAFF. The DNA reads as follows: TGTGCCATCAGTGTTGAACCGGCGGGCGGTGGAGCTTTCTTT.